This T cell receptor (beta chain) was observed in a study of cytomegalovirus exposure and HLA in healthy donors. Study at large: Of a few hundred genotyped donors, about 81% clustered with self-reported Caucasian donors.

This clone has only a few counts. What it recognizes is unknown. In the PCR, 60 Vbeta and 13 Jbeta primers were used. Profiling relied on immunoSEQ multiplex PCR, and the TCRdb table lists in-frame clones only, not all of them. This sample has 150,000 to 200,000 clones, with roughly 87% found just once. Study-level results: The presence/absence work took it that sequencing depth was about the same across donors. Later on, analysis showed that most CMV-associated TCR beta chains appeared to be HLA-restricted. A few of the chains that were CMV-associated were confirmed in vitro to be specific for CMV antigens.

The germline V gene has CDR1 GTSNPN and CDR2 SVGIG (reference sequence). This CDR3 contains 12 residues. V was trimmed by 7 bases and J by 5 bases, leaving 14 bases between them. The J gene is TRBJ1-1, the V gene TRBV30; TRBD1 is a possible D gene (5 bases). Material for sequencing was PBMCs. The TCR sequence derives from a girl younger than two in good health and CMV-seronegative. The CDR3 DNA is TGTGCCTCTACCCTCGGGGGGACTGAAGCTTTCTTT. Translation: CASTLGGTEAFF.